This T cell receptor (beta chain) was captured in a study of response to subunit inactivated influenza vaccine. Study-level results: T cells newly recruited by each seasonal influenza vaccination are few, the authors suggested.

Using its own MiXCR run on the RT-PCR reads, TCRdb lists one record per CDR3 protein. The sample gives about 520,000 distinct CDR3 sequences, about 25% of which show up once; approximately 1.9% is in the top ten. The CDR3 has 14 amino acids. Deletions cut 5 bases from V and 7 bases from J, with 14 bases between. Germline CDR1 SEHNR, CDR2 FQNEAQ (reference sequence). Only a few counts were recorded for this clonotype. Its cognate antigen is unknown. Material: CD4+ T cells sorted from PBMCs, obtained about 5 days after vaccination. This rearrangement joins TRBV7-9 to TRBJ2-2; either TRBD1 or TRBD2 may supply D (5 bases each). The TCR was taken from a man aged 50-59 years who received an inactivated influenza vaccine. CDR3 DNA sequence: TGTGCCAGCAGCCCGACAGTCCGGGGCGGGGAGCTGTTTTTT. This sequence encodes CASSPTVRGGELFF. The variable domain in full, completed from reference TRBV7-9 and TRBJ2-2, reads DTGVSQNPRHKITKRGQNVTFRCDPISEHNRLYWYRQTLGQGPEFLTYFQNEAQLEKSRLLSDRFSAERPKGSFSTLEIQRTEQGDSAMYLCASSPTVRGGELFFGEGSRLTVL.